The clone carrying this T cell receptor (beta chain) occurred a few times. It was with a sample-barcoded 5' primer and a J-beta primer mix that a second PCR of roughly 7 to 11 cycles was run. MiXCR, run by TCRdb on the 5' RACE reads, gives a single entry per CDR3 protein. This sample has 1.5 million to 2 million distinct CDR3 sequences, with approximately 28% found just once. This sample stems from a study of blood T cells in healthy people across ages. From germline, CDR1 is MNHNY and CDR2 SVGAGI (reference sequence). Trimming left V 2 bases short and J 6 bases short, with 13 bases between. This CDR3 is built from 14 residues.

The chain joins TRBV6-6 to TRBJ1-2, with a tentative D call TRBD1 (6 bases). What was sequenced was blood. The TCR comes from a woman in her twenties or thirties in good health. The CDR3 is CASSYPGRTDGYTF. In nucleotides, the CDR3 is TGTGCCAGCAGTTACCCGGGCCGGACAGATGGCTACACCTTC.